Presented here are 2 T cell receptor beta chains from one specimen sequenced in a study of cytomegalovirus exposure and HLA in healthy donors. The PCR contained 60 Vbeta and 13 Jbeta primers. Libraries were prepared by immunoSEQ multiplex PCR; TCRdb keeps only in-frame clonotypes and omits some of them. The sample comprises roughly 150,000 clones, around 79% of which are singletons, and about 7% rests with the top ten. The material sequenced was PBMCs. These receptors were taken from a man aged 35 to 55 in good health and CMV-seropositive.

This rearrangement joins TRBV5-1 to TRBJ2-7, with 8 bases identical to TRBD2. CDR3 length: 15 residues. Germline V gives CDR1 SGHRS, CDR2 YFSETQ. Trimming removed 1 base from V and 2 bases from J; junction bases left unmatched: 5. For the CDR3, the DNA is TGCGCCAGCAGCTTGCGCGGGGGGAACCCCTACGAGCAGTACTTC. Its translation: CASSLRGGNPYEQYF.

This clone has only a few counts. This chain connects TRBV6-1 to TRBJ2-6; D is unclear. The CDR3 is 14 residues long. Trimming removed 6 bases at V and 2 bases at J, with 8 bases between. Germline CDR1 and CDR2: MNHNS and SASEGT. In DNA form, the CDR3 reads TGTGCCAGCAGCCCCCGTACTGGGGCCAACGTCCTGACTTTC. Translated: CASSPRTGANVLTF.